This T cell receptor beta chain was identified during a study of PD-1 blockade in classical Hodgkin lymphoma. TCRdb's table, derived via immunoSEQ multiplex PCR, lists solely in-frame clones and lacks some. The sample records 15,000 or so clones, about 82% being singletons. Each patient relapsed following autologous stem cell transplantation, and prior brentuximab vedotin exposure differed. Purified CD4+ T cells were obtained from thawed PBMCs through magnetic negative selection. Looked up from germline, CDR1 is MNHEY and CDR2 is SMNVEV (reference sequence). The germline V and J ends were trimmed by 6 bases and 3 bases, with 11 bases remaining between them. The CDR3 extends over 13 amino acids.

The material sequenced was CD4+ T cells from blood, taken at baseline. The chain employs TRBV27 and TRBJ2-5, with D perhaps matching TRBD2 (6 bases). The clonotype originates from a human donor with classical Hodgkin lymphoma. In nucleotides, the CDR3 is TGTGCCAGCAGCCAGACTAGTAAAGAGACCCAGTACTTC. As protein: CASSQTSKETQYF.